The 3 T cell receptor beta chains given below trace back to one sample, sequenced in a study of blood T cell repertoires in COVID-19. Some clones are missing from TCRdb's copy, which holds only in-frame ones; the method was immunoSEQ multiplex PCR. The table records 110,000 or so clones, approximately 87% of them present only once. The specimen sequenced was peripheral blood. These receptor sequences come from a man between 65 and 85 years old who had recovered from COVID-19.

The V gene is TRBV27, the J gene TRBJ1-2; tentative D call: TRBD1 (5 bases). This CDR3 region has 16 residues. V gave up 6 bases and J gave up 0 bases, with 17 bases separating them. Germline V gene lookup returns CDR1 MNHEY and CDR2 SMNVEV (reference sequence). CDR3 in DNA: TGTGCCAGCAGCCCGGGGGTGGGGCTTTCTAACTATGGCTACACCTTC. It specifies CASSPGVGLSNYGYTF.

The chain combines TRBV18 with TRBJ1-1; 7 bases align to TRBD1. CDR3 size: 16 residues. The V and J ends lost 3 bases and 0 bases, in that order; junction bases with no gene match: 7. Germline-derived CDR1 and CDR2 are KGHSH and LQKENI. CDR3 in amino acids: CASSPDPQGLNTEAFF. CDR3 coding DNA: TGTGCCAGCTCACCGGATCCACAGGGGTTGAACACTGAAGCTTTCTTT. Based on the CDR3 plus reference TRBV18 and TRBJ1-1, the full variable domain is NAGVMQNPRHLVRRRGQEARLRCSPMKGHSHVYWYRQLPEEGLKFMVYLQKENIIDESGMPKERFSAEFPKEGPSILRIQQVVRGDSAAYFCASSPDPQGLNTEAFFGQGTRLTVV.

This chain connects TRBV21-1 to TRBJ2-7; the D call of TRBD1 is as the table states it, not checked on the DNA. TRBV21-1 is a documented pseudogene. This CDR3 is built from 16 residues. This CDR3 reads CASSIQGQGSSYEQYF. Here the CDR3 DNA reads TGTGCCAGCAGCATTCAGGGACAGGGGAGCTCCTACGAGCAGTACTTC.